Below, 22 T cell receptor beta chains from the same sample are listed, as sequenced in a study of shared clonotypes between healthy human individuals. Sequencing used immunoSEQ multiplex PCR; TCRdb keeps in-frame clones, though not all of them. The data hold about 2.2 million clones, with about 92% observed a single time. Cells designated naive CD8 were CD45RO-negative and were positively selected for CCR7, with terminally differentiated effector memory CD45RA+ cells excluded. Material for sequencing was naive CD8+ T cells from PBMCs. Source of these receptors: a man between 18 and 29 years old in good health. Some clones in this sample may be carry-over from other donors' samples.

The gene calls are TRBV7-9 and TRBJ2-7; no reliable D call. The CDR3 runs to 14 residues. Germline V lookup: CDR1 SEHNR, CDR2 FQNEAQ (reference sequence). V dropped 5 bases and J dropped 1 base, with 12 bases sitting between them. CDR3 nucleotide sequence: TGTGCCAGCAGCCCCCGGATGGCATCCTACGAGCAGTACTTC. Translating it yields CASSPRMASYEQYF.

This chain uses TRBV5-8 with TRBJ2-3; D is undetermined. This CDR3 contains 15 residues. Germline values: CDR1 SGHTS, CDR2 YDEGEE. Trimming shortened V by 1 base and J by 6 bases, and 15 bases separated the two germline ends. The CDR3 here is CASSLRADWADTQYF. CDR3 in DNA: TGTGCCAGCAGCTTGAGGGCAGACTGGGCGGATACGCAGTATTTT.

As for this clone: Other DNA sequences within the sample encode an identical CDR3. The chain couples TRBV7-9 to TRBJ2-7; 10 bases map to TRBD2. V lost 5 bases, J lost 0 bases, and 4 bases stayed unmatched. The CDR3 has 15 amino acids. In germline, CDR1 is SEHNR, CDR2 FQNEAQ (reference sequence). The CDR3 DNA is TGTGCCAGCAGCCCCACTAGCGGGATCTCCTACGAGCAGTACTTC. Translated: CASSPTSGISYEQYF.

Comment on this clone: Other DNA sequences in this sample translate to the same CDR3. The J gene is TRBJ2-7, the V gene TRBV11-2; the D gene is possibly TRBD2 (5 bases). Looked up from germline, CDR1 is SGHAT and CDR2 is FQNNGV. The ends were cut back, 1 base at V and 3 bases at J, with 10 bases in the middle. This CDR3 has 14 residues. The CDR3 nucleotides read TGTGCCAGCAGCTTAGGGGTACGGGGCTACGAGCAGTACTTC. This encodes CASSLGVRGYEQYF.

This chain connects TRBV19 to TRBJ1-1; D is undetermined. The V end was cut by 5 bases, the J end by 4 bases, with 11 bases between. CDR1 LNHDA and CDR2 SQIVND come from the germline V gene (reference sequence). The CDR3 length is 13 residues. The CDR3 region has the DNA TGTGCCAGTAGTCTCAGTTTGATCACTGAAGCTTTCTTT. It is translated as CASSLSLITEAFF.

The chain is built from TRBV28 and TRBJ2-7; 8 bases agree with TRBD1. The germline V gene has CDR1 MDHEN and CDR2 SYDVKM. V was pared by 6 bases and J by 6 bases, with 4 bases of the junction left unmatched. The CDR3 consists of 12 residues. In DNA, the CDR3 is TGTGCCAGCAGCGACAGGGGCCGCGAGCAGTACTTC. The encoded protein is CASSDRGREQYF.

This chain joins TRBV28 and TRBJ2-7; the D is unclear. V lost 4 bases and J 0 bases, leaving 19 bases between the germline ends. CDR3 length: 17 residues. CDR1 is MDHEN and CDR2 is SYDVKM in the germline V gene. DNA of the CDR3: TGTGCCAGCAGTTCCTACATCTCCCAGCTTAGCTCCTACGAGCAGTACTTC. Translating it yields CASSSYISQLSSYEQYF.

The gene calls are TRBV2 and TRBJ1-4, with D maybe TRBD1 (5 bases). The germline V gene has CDR1 SNHLY and CDR2 FYNNEI. Trimming pared 6 bases from V and 8 bases from J, leaving 16 bases between. The CDR3 runs 14 residues. The chain's CDR3 is CASRPSGLQEKLFF. The CDR3 region has the DNA TGTGCCAGCAGGCCCTCAGGGTTGCAAGAAAAACTGTTTTTT.

The rearrangement uses TRBV11-2 and TRBJ2-3, with TRBD2 matching over 9 bases. This CDR3 region has 15 residues. Germline lookup yields CDR1 SGHAT and CDR2 FQNNGV. Trimming took 3 bases from V and 8 from J; bases not matched to a gene: 9. CDR3 DNA sequence: TGTGCCAGCAGCTTGAGCGGGAGGCCCCGGGGTACGCAGTATTTT. Its protein product is CASSLSGRPRGTQYF.

The J gene is TRBJ2-5, the V gene TRBV28; TRBD2 might be the D (6 bases). Deletions cut 6 bases from V and 9 bases from J, with 17 bases between. The CDR3 extends over 13 amino acids. CDR1 and CDR2 from the germline V gene are MDHEN and SYDVKM. CDR3 in DNA: TGTGCCAGCAGGGCCCTGGGCGGAGGGCCCCAGTACTTC. It specifies CASRALGGGPQYF.

The chain combines TRBV10-3 with TRBJ2-3; D may be TRBD1 (6 bases). The germline V gene encodes CDR1 ENHRY and CDR2 SYGVKD. The CDR3 length is 13 residues. Between the trimmed V and J ends, which lost 6 bases and 2 bases, there was a span of 9 bases. Written as DNA, the CDR3 is TGTGCCATCAGGGACAGTGCCACAGATACGCAGTATTTT. Translating gives CAIRDSATDTQYF.

This clone appeared once. This chain links TRBV18 with TRBJ1-3; weak D call: TRBD1 (5 bases). Germline-derived CDR1 and CDR2 are KGHSH and LQKENI. Trimming removed 3 bases from V and 4 bases from J, with 13 bases in between. The CDR3 contains 15 residues. Here the CDR3 reads CASSPGRMRGNTIYF. CDR3 coding DNA: TGTGCCAGCTCACCGGGACGGATGAGAGGAAACACCATATATTTT. The entire variable domain, with the rest obtained from reference TRBV18 and TRBJ1-3, is as follows: NAGVMQNPRHLVRRRGQEARLRCSPMKGHSHVYWYRQLPEEGLKFMVYLQKENIIDESGMPKERFSAEFPKEGPSILRIQQVVRGDSAAYFCASSPGRMRGNTIYFGEGSWLTVV.

This clone was detected once. The chain uses TRBV13 and TRBJ1-1; 11 bases line up with TRBD1. This CDR3 spans 17 amino acids. Per the germline V gene, CDR1 is PRHDT and CDR2 is FYEKMQ (reference sequence). The V and J ends lost 3 bases and 4 bases, in that order; junction bases with no gene match: 10. DNA for the CDR3: TGTGCCAGCAGCTTTGGACAGGGGGCGCGTAAGCTCACTGAAGCTTTCTTT. Translation gives CASSFGQGARKLTEAFF.

The J gene is TRBJ1-5, the V gene TRBV4-2, with TRBD1 matching 8 bases. V shed 0 bases and J 10 bases; nucleotides not matched to a gene: 11. Germline lookup yields CDR1 LGHNA and CDR2 YNFKEQ. The length of the CDR3 is 16 residues. CDR3 region: CASSQDGLTGVQPQHF. The CDR3 coding sequence is TGTGCCAGCAGCCAAGACGGCCTGACAGGGGTGCAACCCCAGCATTTT.

J is TRBJ2-1 and V is TRBV5-1, with 7 positions matching TRBD1. The trim removed 0 bases at V and 1 base at J, leaving 7 bases unmatched. Germline V gives CDR1 SGHRS, CDR2 YFSETQ. The CDR3 loop spans 17 amino acids. The DNA for the CDR3 is TGCGCCAGCAGCTTGGCCCCGAACAGGGGATCCTACAATGAGCAGTTCTTC. Protein sequence: CASSLAPNRGSYNEQFF. Filled out from reference TRBV5-1 and TRBJ2-1, the complete variable domain reads KAGVTQTPRYLIKTRGQQVTLSCSPISGHRSVSWYQQTPGQGLQFLFEYFSETQRNKGNFPGRFSGRQFSNSRSEMNVSTLELGDSALYLCASSLAPNRGSYNEQFFGPGTRLTVL.

The V call is TRBV10-2, the J call TRBJ2-7, with TRBD2 matching over 10 bases. CDR3 size: 15 residues. The V gene's germline CDR1 is WSHSY and CDR2 SAAADI. Germline trimming cut 0 bases from V and 4 bases from J; bases unmatched to any gene: 3. The CDR3 region has the DNA TGCGCCAGCAGTGAGTCGGCTAGCGGGGGATACGAGCAGTACTTC. Translated, it gives CASSESASGGYEQYF.

V gene TRBV15 combines with J gene TRBJ2-1; D is possibly TRBD2 (6 bases). CDR1 and CDR2 from the germline V gene are LNHNV and YYDKDF (reference sequence). Deletions cut 5 bases from V and 10 bases from J, with 12 bases between. The CDR3 is 12 residues long. In DNA form, the CDR3 reads TGTGCCACCAGCTTGGTTGGGGGGGAGCAGTTCTTC. Amino acids: CATSLVGGEQFF.

V gene TRBV6-6 combines with J gene TRBJ2-7; D gene ambiguous. The V and J ends lost 6 bases and 3 bases respectively, with 6 bases between them. The length of the CDR3 is 11 residues. Germline-derived CDR1 and CDR2 are MNHNY and SVGAGI (reference sequence). The CDR3 nucleotides read TGTGCCAGCAGATTCTTCTACGAGCAGTACTTC. Translating gives CASRFFYEQYF.

This chain links TRBV7-9 with TRBJ1-2; no firm D call. The germline V gene has CDR1 SEHNR and CDR2 FQNEAQ (reference sequence). Between the trimmed V and J ends, which lost 2 bases and 8 bases, there was a span of 15 bases. The CDR3 is made up of 14 amino acids. This chain's CDR3 is CASSLMRRENGYTF. The CDR3 DNA reads TGTGCCAGCAGCTTAATGCGTAGGGAGAACGGCTACACCTTC. The whole variable domain, remainder taken from reference TRBV7-9 and TRBJ1-2, is DTGVSQNPRHKITKRGQNVTFRCDPISEHNRLYWYRQTLGQGPEFLTYFQNEAQLEKSRLLSDRFSAERPKGSFSTLEIQRTEQGDSAMYLCASSLMRRENGYTFGSGTRLTVV.

The table lists this clone with a count of one. CDR3 coding DNA: TGTGCCAGCTCACCACCGTATCTGACTTACAATGAGCAGTTCTTC. It encodes CASSPPYLTYNEQFF. This sequence joins TRBV18 and TRBJ2-1; D call uncertain. The germline CDR1 and CDR2 sequences are KGHSH and LQKENI. This CDR3 is built from 15 residues. Trimming took 0 bases from V and 4 from J, leaving 10 bases between them.

The rearrangement joins TRBV12-5 to TRBJ2-3, with 10 bases aligning to TRBD2. Germline CDR1 reads LGHNT; CDR2 reads FRNRAP. The CDR3 is made up of 15 amino acids. V trimming: 5 bases; J trimming: 1 base; junction bases outside the gene matches: 3. The CDR3 bases are TGTGCTAGTGGTCCCGGGACTAGCGGCACAGATACGCAGTATTTT. The encoded protein is CASGPGTSGTDTQYF.

V usage is TRBV28 and J usage is TRBJ1-5; D remains ambiguous. CDR1 is MDHEN, CDR2 SYDVKM, per germline. V was pared by 8 bases and J by 0 bases, with 14 bases between. The CDR3 consists of 15 residues. CDR3: CASAAVPYSNQPQHF. The CDR3 DNA is TGTGCCAGCGCGGCAGTCCCTTATAGCAATCAGCCCCAGCATTTT.